What follows is one T cell receptor (beta chain) and its context. What this receptor recognizes is not known. It has no much larger one-base neighbor in the sample; base qualities were not kept. These data belong to a study of OX40 agonist ivuxolimab in advanced cancers. Background for the entire study: The costimulatory receptor OX40 (CD134) was targeted by ivuxolimab, a fully human IgG2 agonistic monoclonal antibody. Intravenous ivuxolimab was administered to patients every 2 weeks at six dose levels: 0.01, 0.1, 0.3, 1.5, 3 and 10 mg/kg. Of the roughly 53 patients in dose escalation, around 19 had hepatocellular carcinoma, some 15 had melanoma, 9 had renal cell carcinoma and 9 had head and neck cancer. In the dose-escalation cohort, around four fifths of patients were male, and the mean age was around 60 years, with a range of about 20 to 79. Patients were allowed to have had prior anti-PD-1, anti-PD-L1 or anti-CTLA-4 therapy, and more than 30% of the dose-escalation patients had previously received checkpoint inhibitors. Partial responses occurred in three dose-escalation patients, of whom one had hepatocellular carcinoma and two had cutaneous melanoma. The point of sequencing TCRbeta in the periphery was to test whether ivuxolimab changed TCR sequence diversity and drove clonal T-cell expansion. The paper describes the monotherapy dose-escalation part (N ≈ 51 patients) of the phase I trial of ivuxolimab.

On the study overall, not on this receptor specifically: After ivuxolimab, more expanded clones were found on average in CD8+ T cells than in CD4+ T cells. Partial responders in the 0.1-3.0 mg/kg groups had among the lowest normalized peripheral clonal expansion, especially among CD8+ T cells. Antigen specificity was not determined for the clonally expanded peripheral T cells. At doses from 0.1 to 3.0 mg/kg, clonal expansion was seen in both CD4+ and CD8+ blood T cells between baseline and week 6. Low levels of normalized T-cell clonal expansion were also seen in some patients who did not respond.

The trial excluded patients who had a history of autoimmune disease or who were on systemic immunosuppression. Peripheral blood for TCR sequencing was drawn from every dose cohort at baseline, at cycle 4 day 1 and at cycle 7 day 1. Samples were obtained from an open-label, multicenter, first-in-human phase I dose-escalation trial of ivuxolimab. The trial enrolled adults with locally advanced or metastatic head and neck squamous cell, hepatocellular, melanoma or renal cell carcinoma. CD4+ and CD8+ T cells were sorted separately from peripheral blood before TCR sequencing. Genomic DNA was isolated from the sorted cells so that the TCRbeta CDR3 region could be sequenced. TCRbeta CDR3 regions were sequenced using the immunoSEQ Assay. The source is immuneACCESS, and TCRdb retained only in-frame sequences with V and J called. Part of the clones is not carried over; for the studies checked, unresolved V genes explain less than half of this, and the remainder is unexplained. The sample table holds some 60,000 clones, of which around 90% were seen once. 16% of the sample rests with the top ten.

The sample in question was CD4+ or CD8+ T cells sorted from blood, obtained in a trial of the OX40 agonist ivuxolimab. The source of this sequence is an adult with an advanced solid tumor such as melanoma, head and neck, liver or kidney cancer.

The CDR3 loop reads CAWSVRSGGNTEAFF. The DNA sequence reads TGTGCCTGGAGTGTACGTTCGGGCGGGAACACTGAAGCTTTCTTT. The V and J genes are TRBV30 and TRBJ1-1, with the D gene uncertain. The V and J ends are trimmed by 0 bases and 1 base, leaving 12 bases between them. According to the germline V gene (reference sequence), CDR1 reads GTSNPN and CDR2 reads SVGIG. The CDR3 sequence holds 15 residues, the cysteine and phenylalanine included. The retained sequence is limited to the CDR3, 45 bases, with the frame set at the first base. Extended through the reference TRBV30 and TRBJ1-1 proteins, this CDR3 yields the full variable domain: SQTIHQWPATLVQPVGSPLSLECTVEGTSNPNLYWYRQAAGRGLQLLFYSVGIGQISSEVPQNLSASRPQDRQFILSSKKLLLSDSGFYLCAWSVRSGGNTEAFFGQGTRLTVV.